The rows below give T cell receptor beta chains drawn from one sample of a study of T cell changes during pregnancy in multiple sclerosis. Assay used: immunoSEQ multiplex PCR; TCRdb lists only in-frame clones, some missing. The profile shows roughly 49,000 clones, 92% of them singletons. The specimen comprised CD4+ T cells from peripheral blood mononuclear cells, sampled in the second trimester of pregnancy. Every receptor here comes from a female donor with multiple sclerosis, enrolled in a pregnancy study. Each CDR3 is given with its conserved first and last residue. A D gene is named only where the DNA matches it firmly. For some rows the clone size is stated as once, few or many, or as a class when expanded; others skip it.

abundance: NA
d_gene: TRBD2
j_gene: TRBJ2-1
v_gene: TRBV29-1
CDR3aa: CSATRGGPYNEQFF
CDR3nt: TGCAGCGCGACCCGGGGAGGGCCATACAATGAGCAGTTCTTC

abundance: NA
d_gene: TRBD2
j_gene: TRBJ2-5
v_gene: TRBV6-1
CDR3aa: CASSVTSGGVIETQYF
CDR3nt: TGTGCCAGCAGTGTCACTAGCGGGGGGGTTATAGAGACCCAGTACTTC

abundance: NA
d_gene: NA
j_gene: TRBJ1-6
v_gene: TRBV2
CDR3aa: CASRITDNSPLHF
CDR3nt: TGTGCCAGCAGAATCACGGATAATTCACCCCTCCACTTT

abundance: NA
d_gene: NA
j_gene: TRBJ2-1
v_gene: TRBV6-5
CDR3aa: CASSPDWSSYNEQFF
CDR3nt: TGTGCCAGCAGCCCCGACTGGAGCTCCTACAATGAGCAGTTCTTC

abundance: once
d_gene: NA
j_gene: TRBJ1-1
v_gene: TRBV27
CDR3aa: CASSSGHFEAFF
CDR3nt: TGTGCCAGCAGTTCGGGACACTTTGAAGCTTTCTTT

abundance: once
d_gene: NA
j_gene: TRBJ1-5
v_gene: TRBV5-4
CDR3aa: CASSNTGANNQPQHF
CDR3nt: TGTGCCAGCAGCAACACGGGAGCCAACAATCAGCCCCAGCATTTT

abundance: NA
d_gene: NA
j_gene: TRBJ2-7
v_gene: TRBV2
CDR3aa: CASSDRVILEQYF
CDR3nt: TGTGCCAGCAGTGACAGGGTGATACTCGAGCAGTACTTC

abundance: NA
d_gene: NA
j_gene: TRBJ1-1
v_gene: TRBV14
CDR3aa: CASSQDRGLRAFF
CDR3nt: TGTGCCAGCAGCCAAGATCGAGGCCTAAGGGCTTTCTTT

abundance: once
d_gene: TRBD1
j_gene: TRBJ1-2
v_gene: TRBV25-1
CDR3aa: CASSGGTGRVGYTF
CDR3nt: TGTGCCAGCAGTGGAGGGACAGGCCGGGTGGGCTACACCTTC

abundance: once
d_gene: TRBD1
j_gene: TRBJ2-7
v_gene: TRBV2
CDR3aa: CASRPGTGAKEQYF
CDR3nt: TGTGCCAGCAGACCCGGGACAGGTGCGAAAGAGCAGTACTTC

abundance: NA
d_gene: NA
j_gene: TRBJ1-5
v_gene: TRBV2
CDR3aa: CASSEGSSNTQPQHF
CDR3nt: TGTGCCAGCAGTGAAGGCAGTTCGAATACTCAGCCCCAGCATTTT

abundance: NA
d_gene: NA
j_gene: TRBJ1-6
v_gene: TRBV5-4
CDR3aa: CASSSVPGQGGGSPLHF
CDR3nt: TGTGCCAGCAGCTCCGTCCCGGGACAAGGAGGAGGTTCACCCCTCCACTTT

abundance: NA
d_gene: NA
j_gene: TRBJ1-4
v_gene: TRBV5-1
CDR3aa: CASRRGSVDEKLFF
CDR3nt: TGCGCCAGCAGAAGGGGGTCGGTGGATGAAAAACTGTTTTTT

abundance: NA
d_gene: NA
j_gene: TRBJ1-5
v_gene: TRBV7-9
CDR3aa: CASSLGEYHPQHF
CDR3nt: TGTGCCAGCAGCTTGGGAGAGTATCATCCCCAGCATTTT

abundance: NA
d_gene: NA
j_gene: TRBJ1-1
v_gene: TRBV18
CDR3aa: CASSVGGEAFF
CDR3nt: TGTGCCAGCTCAGTAGGGGGTGAAGCTTTCTTT

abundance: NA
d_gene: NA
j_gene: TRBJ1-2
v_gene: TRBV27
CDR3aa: CASSLNGGGYTF
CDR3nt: TGTGCCAGCAGTTTAAACGGGGGAGGCTACACCTTC

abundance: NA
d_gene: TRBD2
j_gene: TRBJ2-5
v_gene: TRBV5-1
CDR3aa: CASSLASGSRETQYF
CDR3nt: TGCGCCAGCAGCTTGGCTAGCGGGAGTCGGGAGACCCAGTACTTC

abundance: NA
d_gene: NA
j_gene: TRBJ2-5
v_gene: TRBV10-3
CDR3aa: CAISDGGAAETQYF
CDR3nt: TGTGCCATCAGTGATGGCGGGGCAGCGGAGACCCAGTACTTC

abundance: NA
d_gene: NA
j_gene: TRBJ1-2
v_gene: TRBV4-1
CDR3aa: CASSQSGTTPGYGYTF
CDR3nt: TGCGCCAGCAGCCAAAGTGGAACAACCCCAGGCTATGGCTACACCTTC

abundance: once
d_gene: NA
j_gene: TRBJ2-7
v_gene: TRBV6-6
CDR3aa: CASTSPPGYEQYF
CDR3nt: TGTGCCAGCACTTCCCCCCCGGGGTACGAGCAGTACTTC

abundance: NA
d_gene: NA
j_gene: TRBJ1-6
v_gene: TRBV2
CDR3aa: CARRRTGSGDSPLHF
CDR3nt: TGTGCCAGACGCCGGACTGGCTCGGGTGATTCACCCCTCCACTTT

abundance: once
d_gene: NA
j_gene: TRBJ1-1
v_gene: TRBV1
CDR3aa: CTSSQADSANTEAFF
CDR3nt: TGCACCAGCAGCCAGGCGGACAGTGCGAACACTGAAGCTTTCTTT

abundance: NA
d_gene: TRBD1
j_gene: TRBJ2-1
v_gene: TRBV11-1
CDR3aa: CASSSGTGGVLQQFF
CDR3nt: TGTGCCAGCAGCTCCGGGACAGGTGGGGTTCTTCAGCAGTTCTTC

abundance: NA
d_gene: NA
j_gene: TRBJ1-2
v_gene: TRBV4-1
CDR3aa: CASSHGRGSDYGYTF
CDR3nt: TGCGCCAGCAGCCACGGACGGGGATCGGACTATGGCTACACCTTC

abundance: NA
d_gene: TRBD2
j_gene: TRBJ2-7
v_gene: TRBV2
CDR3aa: CASSLDLAGGSYEQYF
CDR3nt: TGTGCCAGCAGTCTAGATCTAGCGGGGGGATCCTACGAGCAGTACTTC